One sample yielded the 29 T cell receptor beta chains listed below, sequenced in a study of T cell repertoires in cytomegalovirus infection. TCRdb reanalysed the reads using MiXCR and keeps one entry per CDR3 protein. The sample has approximately 190,000 distinct CDR3 sequences, under 30% seen once; the top ten hold 30% to 35%. Sequenced input: PBMCs. These receptors all come from a human donor in good health (CMV status not recorded). Some clones in this sample may be carry-over from other donors' samples.

This clonotype was seen a handful of times. The chain uses TRBV19 and TRBJ1-2; the D is unclear. There are 13 residues in the CDR3. V gave up 6 bases and J gave up 3 bases, with 11 bases separating them. Looked up from germline, CDR1 is LNHDA and CDR2 is SQIVND (reference sequence). Here the CDR3 DNA reads TGTGCCAGTAGAGTCTCGCTGGACTATGGCTACACCTTC. Protein: CASRVSLDYGYTF. The full variable domain, completed using reference TRBV19 and TRBJ1-2, is DGGITQSPKYLFRKEGQNVTLSCEQNLNHDAMYWYRQDPGQGLRLIYYSQIVNDFQKGDIAEGYSVSREKKESFPLTVTSAQKNPTAFYLCASRVSLDYGYTFGSGTRLTVV.

The chain couples TRBV10-2 to TRBJ2-7; 8 bases align to TRBD1. The CDR3 sequence is 17 residues long. The V gene's germline CDR1 is WSHSY and CDR2 SAAADI. Trimming at V came to 0 bases and at J to 2 bases, leaving 9 bases not matched to a gene. This CDR3 is CASSESVQGATPYEQYF. The CDR3 DNA reads as TGCGCCAGCAGTGAGTCGGTGCAGGGGGCGACTCCCTACGAGCAGTACTTC.

This chain joins TRBV6-5 and TRBJ1-4, with 7 bases fitting TRBD1. This CDR3 has 13 residues. V was clipped by 6 bases and J by 5 bases; unmatched bases: 3. Germline CDR1 is MNHEY and CDR2 is SVGAGI. CDR3 amino acids: CASRRDRNEKLFF. For the CDR3, the DNA is TGTGCCAGCAGGCGGGACAGAAATGAAAAACTGTTTTTT.

For this clonotype: A read error may account for a junction end that differs from germline. J is TRBJ1-5 and V is TRBV2; D may be TRBD1 (5 bases). The CDR3 is 14 residues long. The germline gives CDR1 SNHLY, CDR2 FYNNEI. The CDR3: CASSVVRVGQPQLF. For the CDR3, the DNA is TGTGCCAGCAGTGTGGTCAGGGTAGGTCAGCCCCAGCTTTTT.

This chain uses TRBV29-1 with TRBJ1-2; TRBD1 is a possible D gene (6 bases). The CDR3 loop spans 13 amino acids. The germline V gene encodes CDR1 SQVTM and CDR2 ANQGSEA. Trimming removed 6 bases at V and 1 base at J, with 12 bases between. The CDR3 sequence: CSVMTGLNYGYTF. CDR3 nucleotides: TGCAGCGTCATGACAGGCCTTAACTATGGCTACACCTTC.

This sequence joins TRBV20-1 and TRBJ1-5; D ambiguous. The V end was cut by 3 bases, the J end by 6 bases, with 18 bases between. The length of the CDR3 is 15 residues. In germline, CDR1 is DFQATT, CDR2 SNEGSKA (reference sequence). The CDR3 DNA reads as TGCAGTGCTAGCCCCCCCGGGCGGGGAGGTCAGCCCCAGCATTTT. Its protein product is CSASPPGRGGQPQHF.

This clonotype showed up many times. The chain links TRBV7-2 to TRBJ1-4; a weak D match, TRBD1 (5 bases). Per the germline V gene, CDR1 is SGHTA and CDR2 is FQGNSA. With 3 bases removed from V and 6 bases from J, the gap between germline ends came to 14 bases. This CDR3 has 15 amino acids. CDR3 DNA sequence: TGTGCCAGCAGCTTTGGCGGGGGACGTGATGAAAAACTGTTTTTT. Its translation is CASSFGGGRDEKLFF.

This chain connects TRBV28 to TRBJ2-5; D is ambiguous. CDR1 MDHEN and CDR2 SYDVKM come from the germline V gene. The CDR3 totals 14 residues. V lost 6 bases and J lost 5, with 16 bases in between. CDR3 sequence (DNA): TGTGCCAGCAGCCAAAGGGTGGGCTACGAGACCCAGTACTTC. It encodes CASSQRVGYETQYF.

This clonotype was found a few times. J is TRBJ2-5 and V is TRBV2, with 10 bases lining up with TRBD2. This CDR3 spans 16 amino acids. Germline CDR1 reads SNHLY; CDR2 reads FYNNEI. V lost 3 bases and J lost 4; bases outside the gene matches: 8. The CDR3 sequence is CASSDPRAGGPETQYF. DNA of the CDR3: TGTGCCAGCAGTGACCCGCGAGCGGGGGGGCCAGAGACCCAGTACTTC. The full variable domain, completed using reference TRBV2 and TRBJ2-5, is EPEVTQTPSHQVTQMGQEVILRCVPISNHLYFYWYRQILGQKVEFLVSFYNNEISEKSEIFDDQFSVERPDGSNFTLKIRSTKLEDSAMYFCASSDPRAGGPETQYFGPGTRLLVL.

The genes are TRBV7-8 and TRBJ1-5; D ambiguous. The ends were cut back, 1 base at V and 7 bases at J, with 20 bases in the middle. The CDR3 is 17 residues long. Germline assignment: CDR1 SGHVS and CDR2 FQNEAQ. CDR3 bases: TGTGCCAGCAGCTTAGACAGAAAGGACCCTAAAGTCCAGCCCCAGCATTTT. The encoded protein is CASSLDRKDPKVQPQHF.

This clonotype was counted at least ten times. V is TRBV12-3 or TRBV12-4 and J is TRBJ2-1, with 10 bases that match TRBD1. With V trimmed by 6 bases and J by 3 bases, 11 bases remained unmatched. This CDR3 spans 17 amino acids. The CDR3 DNA reads as TGTGCCAGCAGGTCGACAGGGGGCTTCGTCCTCTACAATGAGCAGTTCTTC. Amino acid sequence: CASRSTGGFVLYNEQFF.

The V call is TRBV20-1, the J call TRBJ2-2; the match to TRBD2 covers 14 bases. Unmatched junction bases numbered 6, after V lost 5 bases and J lost 4 bases. This CDR3 has 16 amino acids. CDR1 is DFQATT and CDR2 is SNEGSKA in the germline V gene (reference sequence). The CDR3, as DNA: TGCAGTGCTTCCGGGACTAGCGGGGGCTTCACCGGGGAGCTGTTTTTT. Translation gives CSASGTSGGFTGELFF.

V and J are TRBV29-1 and TRBJ2-3; 7 bases are a match to TRBD1. The CDR3 sequence is 11 residues long. The germline V gene has CDR1 SQVTM and CDR2 ANQGSEA. Trimming removed 6 bases from V and 6 bases from J; junction bases left unmatched: 3. CDR3: CSVLTGDTQYF. CDR3 nucleotide sequence: TGCAGCGTCCTGACAGGGGATACGCAGTATTTT.

The chain joins TRBV20-1 to TRBJ1-4; D is ambiguous. The CDR3 loop spans 12 amino acids. Germline V CDR1 and CDR2: DFQATT, SNEGSKA (reference sequence). Trimming removed 3 bases from V and 8 bases from J, with 10 bases in between. The DNA for the CDR3 is TGCAGTGCTAGGGGTTACGCCGAAAAACTGTTTTTT. As protein: CSARGYAEKLFF.

The V call is TRBV11-2, the J call TRBJ2-2; D is perhaps TRBD2 (6 bases). Germline CDR1 is SGHAT and CDR2 is FQNNGV. V lost 2 bases and J 8 bases, leaving 15 bases between the germline ends. The CDR3 covers 15 residues. The DNA of the CDR3 is TGTGCCAGCAGCTTACCCGTCACGGGAGAAGGGGAGCTGTTTTTT. The encoded protein is CASSLPVTGEGELFF.

This clonotype has more than one count but fewer than ten. The chain couples TRBV12-3 or TRBV12-4 to TRBJ2-7, with D perhaps matching TRBD1 (5 bases). V lost 3 bases and J 3 bases, leaving 9 bases between the germline ends. The CDR3 covers 13 residues. The CDR3 nucleotides read TGTGCCAGCAGTTTGACACAGGTCTACGAGCAGTACTTC. Translated, it gives CASSLTQVYEQYF.

This clonotype was seen ten or more times. The V call is TRBV2, the J call TRBJ2-1, with TRBD1 matching over 11 bases. Germline CDR1 SNHLY, CDR2 FYNNEI. The V segment lost 4 bases and the J segment 2 bases; nucleotides outside the gene matches: 4. There are 16 residues in the CDR3. DNA for the CDR3: TGTGCCAGCAGTGCCGGGACAGGGGGGCCCTACAATGAGCAGTTCTTC. This sequence encodes CASSAGTGGPYNEQFF.

This clonotype was counted ten times or more. The chain has TRBV4-1 and TRBJ1-6, with D unresolved. Germline CDR1 reads MGHRA; CDR2 reads YSYEKL. The length of the CDR3 is 13 residues. Between the trimmed V and J ends, which lost 0 bases and 7 bases, there was a span of 4 bases. CDR3 in DNA: TGCGCCAGCAGCCAAGATCTCAATTCACCCCTCCACTTT. Its protein is CASSQDLNSPLHF.

CDR3 sequence (DNA): TGCGCCAGCAACAGGGGGCCGAACACCGGGGAGCTGTTTTTT. Amino acids: CASNRGPNTGELFF. The chain links TRBV5-1 to TRBJ2-2; TRBD1 aligns across 9 bases. V lost 6 bases and J lost 0; bases outside the gene matches: 0. Germline V gene lookup returns CDR1 SGHRS and CDR2 YFSETQ. CDR3 length: 14 residues.

V and J are TRBV7-9 and TRBJ1-2, with 8 bases aligning to TRBD1. The V gene's germline CDR1 is SEHNR and CDR2 FQNEAQ (reference sequence). The CDR3 is 16 amino acids. Trimming took 1 base from V and 7 from J; bases not matched to a gene: 11. This chain's CDR3 is CASSLGRGQGEVGYTF. In DNA, the CDR3 is TGTGCCAGCAGCTTAGGCCGAGGACAGGGCGAGGTTGGCTACACCTTC.

There are a few counts of this clonotype. The gene calls are TRBV7-9 and TRBJ2-1; 7 nucleotides agree with TRBD1. Losses at the gene ends were 2 bases for V and 8 bases for J; bases not matched to a gene: 6. This CDR3 spans 14 amino acids. Per the germline V gene, CDR1 is SEHNR and CDR2 is FQNEAQ (reference sequence). Here the CDR3 reads CASSLYGTVDEQFF. The CDR3 DNA reads as TGTGCCAGCAGCTTATACGGGACAGTAGATGAGCAGTTCTTC.

This clonotype was counted ten times or more. This chain joins TRBV7-2 and TRBJ1-6; no clear D gene. The CDR3 is made up of 17 amino acids. Germline V gene data show CDR1 as SGHTA and CDR2 as FQGNSA. Trimming removed 5 bases from V and 5 bases from J, with 19 bases in between. DNA of the CDR3: TGTGCCAGCAGCCGTCAAGGCCGTCCGGGAAATAATTCACCCCTCCACTTT. This encodes CASSRQGRPGNNSPLHF.

The J gene is TRBJ2-5, the V gene TRBV5-4; D might be TRBD1 (6 bases). V gave up 4 bases and J gave up 2 bases, with 15 bases separating them. This CDR3 is 15 amino acids long. Germline assignment: CDR1 SGHNT and CDR2 YYREEE (reference sequence). The CDR3 DNA reads TGTGCCAGCAGCGCCGCGCCGACAGGACAAGAGACCCAGTACTTC. Protein: CASSAAPTGQETQYF.

The chain combines TRBV14 with TRBJ2-5, with D perhaps TRBD1 or TRBD2 (6 bases each). Germline CDR1 reads SGHDN; CDR2 reads FVKESK. V was shortened by 1 base and J by 3 bases, with 21 bases between the two germline ends. This CDR3 has 18 amino acids. The CDR3 spells CASSQARGTTRREETQYF. DNA for the CDR3: TGTGCCAGCAGCCAAGCCAGGGGAACGACTAGAAGAGAAGAGACCCAGTACTTC. Based on the CDR3 plus reference TRBV14 and TRBJ2-5, the full variable domain is EAGVTQFPSHSVIEKGQTVTLRCDPISGHDNLYWYRRVMGKEIKFLLHFVKESKQDESGMPNNRFLAERTGGTYSTLKVQPAELEDSGVYFCASSQARGTTRREETQYFGPGTRLLVL.

This clonotype has only a few counts. This sequence joins TRBV6-2 or TRBV6-3 and TRBJ2-5, with a possible D match to TRBD1 (5 bases). CDR1 MNHEY and CDR2 SVGEGT come from the germline V gene. The ends were cut back, 5 bases at V and 3 bases at J, with 16 bases in the middle. The CDR3 is made up of 15 amino acids. As DNA, the CDR3 is TGTGCCAGCAGTCAGAGGCGGACACAGAAAGAGACCCAGTACTTC. Translation gives CASSQRRTQKETQYF.

The rearrangement joins TRBV19 to TRBJ1-1; TRBD1 aligns across 7 bases. Unmatched junction bases numbered 7, after V lost 9 bases and J lost 0 bases. This CDR3 has 14 amino acids. Per germline, CDR1 LNHDA and CDR2 SQIVND (reference sequence). The CDR3 here is CASLDREVNTEAFF. The CDR3 DNA reads TGTGCCAGCCTCGACAGGGAAGTGAACACTGAAGCTTTCTTT.

This clonotype has a handful of counts. J is TRBJ1-1 and V is TRBV7-2; D ambiguous. Trimming stripped 1 base from V and 8 bases from J, with 11 bases between. Germline CDR1 reads SGHTA; CDR2 reads FQGNSA. The CDR3 covers 13 residues. The CDR3 nucleotides read TGTGCCAGCAGCTTAGGACGCCGAGCAGAAGCTTTCTTT. Translating gives CASSLGRRAEAFF.

The rearrangement links TRBV20-1 to TRBJ2-3; 10 nucleotides align to TRBD2. The CDR3 runs to 15 residues. Germline V gene sequence: CDR1 DFQATT, CDR2 SNEGSKA (reference sequence). The J segment lost 4 bases and the V segment lost 1 base, leaving 5 bases of the junction unmatched. Here the CDR3 DNA reads TGCAGTGCTAGAGGGGGAGCGGGGGGGGCAGATACGCAGTATTTT. This translates into CSARGGAGGADTQYF.

The sample holds a few counts of this clonotype. This rearrangement joins TRBV2 to TRBJ1-1; D call uncertain. The CDR3 extends over 14 amino acids. Germline loops: CDR1 SNHLY, CDR2 FYNNEI. V gave up 0 bases and J gave up 6 bases, with 11 bases separating them. CDR3 DNA: TGTGCCAGCAGTGAAGCGGACGGGGAGGCTGAAGCTTTCTTT. Protein sequence: CASSEADGEAEAFF.